These 32 T cell receptor beta chains were all obtained from the same sample, sequenced in a study of cytomegalovirus exposure and HLA in healthy donors. The PCR made use of 60 Vbeta and 13 Jbeta primers. TCRdb's copy holds only in-frame clones and misses some; the assay was immunoSEQ multiplex PCR. The sample holds tens of thousands of clones, over 55% seen once. The specimen sequenced was PBMCs. The receptor set was obtained from a woman under 40 in good health and CMV-seronegative.

This clone was seen more than once but under ten times. This sequence joins TRBV4-1 and TRBJ2-7; 7 bases agree with TRBD2. The CDR3 loop spans 16 amino acids. Germline loops: CDR1 MGHRA, CDR2 YSYEKL. V gave up 1 base and J gave up 3 bases; unmatched junction bases: 9. The CDR3 here is CASSQGGAGPYYEQYF. The CDR3 coding sequence is TGCGCCAGCAGCCAAGGGGGAGCGGGGCCGTACTACGAGCAGTACTTC.

As regards this clone: A read error may account for a junction end that differs from germline. The rearrangement uses TRBV4-2 and TRBJ1-2; 8 bases are a match to TRBD1. CDR3 length equals 15 residues. Germline V CDR1 and CDR2: LGHNA, YNFKEQ. The DNA of the CDR3 is TGTGCCAGCAGTCAAGGGGTGACAGGGGATAGCGGCTACACCTTC. As protein: CASSQGVTGDSGYTF.

The chain carries TRBV27 and TRBJ2-7, with D tentatively TRBD1 (8 bases). The germline gives CDR1 MNHEY, CDR2 SMNVEV (reference sequence). This CDR3 comprises 15 residues. The V gene lost 5 bases and the J gene lost 3 bases, with 17 bases spanning the gap. In DNA, the CDR3 is TGTGCCAGCAGTGGGAGGGACAGGTTCCTCTACGAGCAGTACTTC. It yields the protein CASSGRDRFLYEQYF.

This chain uses TRBV9 with TRBJ1-1; 8 positions agree with TRBD1. Germline V gene sequence: CDR1 SGDLS, CDR2 YYNGEE. V shed 0 bases, J shed 7 bases, and the junction held 8 bases outside the gene matches. This CDR3 is built from 15 residues. In DNA form, the CDR3 reads TGTGCCAGCAGCGTAGGAGGACAGGGCTATAATGAAGCTTTCTTT. Its protein product is CASSVGGQGYNEAFF.

This clone came up a few times. The chain links TRBV6-5 to TRBJ2-7; 11 nucleotides agree with TRBD2. The germline CDR1 and CDR2 sequences are MNHEY and SVGAGI. Trimming removed 6 bases from V and 3 bases from J; junction bases left unmatched: 4. This CDR3 region has 14 residues. The CDR3 DNA follows: TGTGCCAGCAGCCGACTAGCGGGGAACTACGAGCAGTACTTC. Encoded protein: CASSRLAGNYEQYF.

The chain recombines TRBV30 with TRBJ2-1, with TRBD2 as a possible D gene (5 bases). The germline V gene has CDR1 GTSNPN and CDR2 SVGIG (reference sequence). The length of the CDR3 is 14 residues. With 3 bases removed from V and 0 bases from J, the gap between germline ends came to 9 bases. CDR3 bases: TGTGCCTGGAGACCGGCGGGCTCCTACAATGAGCAGTTCTTC. Its protein is CAWRPAGSYNEQFF.

This clone has more than one count but fewer than ten. The rearrangement uses TRBV5-4 and TRBJ2-5; TRBD2 matches 13 bases. The CDR3 extends over 16 amino acids. The V gene end was trimmed by 3 bases and the J gene end by 3 bases; junction bases not matched to a gene: 5. The V gene's germline CDR1 is SGHNT and CDR2 YYREEE (reference sequence). The CDR3 DNA follows: TGTGCCAGCAGCTCAGGGACTAGCGGGACGAAAGAGACCCAGTACTTC. Its translation: CASSSGTSGTKETQYF. Full variable domain (missing parts from reference TRBV5-4 and TRBJ2-5): ETGVTQSPTHLIKTRGQQVTLRCSSQSGHNTVSWYQQALGQGPQFIFQYYREEENGRGNFPPRFSGLQFPNYSSELNVNALELDDSALYLCASSSGTSGTKETQYFGPGTRLLVL.

The gene calls are TRBV4-2 and TRBJ2-7; D might be TRBD2 (6 bases). With 1 base removed from V and 6 bases from J, the gap between germline ends came to 25 bases. Germline-derived CDR1 and CDR2 are LGHNA and YNFKEQ. The CDR3 totals 18 residues. For the CDR3, the DNA is TGTGCCAGCAGCCAAGTAAGGTCCAGCGGGCTATATCGTGTCGAGCAGTACTTC. As protein: CASSQVRSSGLYRVEQYF.

This clone was recorded a few times. This chain links TRBV29-1 with TRBJ1-4; D is undetermined. The germline V gene has CDR1 SQVTM and CDR2 ANQGSEA. V was clipped by 5 bases and J by 0 bases, with 7 bases between them. The CDR3 sequence is 13 residues long. The CDR3 loop is CSVSSATNEKLFF. Here the CDR3 DNA reads TGCAGCGTTTCCAGTGCAACTAATGAAAAACTGTTTTTT.

J is TRBJ1-4 and V is TRBV19; tentatively, D is TRBD1 (6 bases). Trimming pared 6 bases from V and 5 bases from J, leaving 13 bases between. CDR3 length: 14 amino acids. Germline CDR1 and CDR2: LNHDA and SQIVND (reference sequence). CDR3 loop: CASRRGTLNEKLFF. The DNA for the CDR3 is TGTGCCAGTAGGAGGGGGACCTTAAATGAAAAACTGTTTTTT.

Regarding this clone: Other DNA sequences of this sample code for an identical CDR3. The J gene is TRBJ1-1, the V gene TRBV2, with D perhaps TRBD1 (5 bases). The CDR3 contains 13 residues. Between the trimmed V and J ends, which lost 3 bases and 8 bases, there was a span of 13 bases. Looked up from germline, CDR1 is SNHLY and CDR2 is FYNNEI. The DNA for the CDR3 is TGTGCCAGCAGTGAGGGCAGGGCTACGGAAGCTTTCTTT. Its translation: CASSEGRATEAFF.

The genes are TRBV10-1 and TRBJ2-7; 8 bases line up with TRBD2. Per germline, CDR1 WNHNN and CDR2 SYGVQD (reference sequence). Trimming at V came to 9 bases and at J to 3 bases, leaving 7 bases not matched to a gene. CDR3 length: 13 amino acids. The CDR3 region has the DNA TGCGCCAGTCAACGGACTAGCAGCTACGAGCAGTACTTC. It translates to CASQRTSSYEQYF.

The V and J genes are TRBV7-8 and TRBJ2-7; TRBD2 matches at 10 bases. The trim removed 8 bases at V and 4 bases at J, leaving 8 bases unmatched. The CDR3 length is 14 residues. CDR1 SGHVS and CDR2 FQNEAQ come from the germline V gene. CDR3 in DNA: TGTGCCAGCGGAAGACTAGCGGGTAATTACGAGCAGTACTTC. Translated: CASGRLAGNYEQYF.

This clone was recorded once. This rearrangement joins TRBV5-1 to TRBJ1-1; D not resolved. The germline gives CDR1 SGHRS, CDR2 YFSETQ. This CDR3 spans 14 amino acids. The V gene lost 0 bases and the J gene lost 5 bases, with 11 bases spanning the gap. Written as DNA, the CDR3 is TGCGCCAGCAGCTTGGACGTTCGGGTTACTGAAGCTTTCTTT. Translation: CASSLDVRVTEAFF.

V usage is TRBV11-2 and J usage is TRBJ1-2, with no clear D. Germline V gene sequence: CDR1 SGHAT, CDR2 FQNNGV. V was clipped by 1 base and J by 5 bases, with 11 bases between them. The CDR3 totals 14 residues. CDR3 sequence (DNA): TGTGCCAGCAGCTTAGTCGGGGTAGGATATGGCTACACCTTC. The encoded protein is CASSLVGVGYGYTF.

V and J are TRBV28 and TRBJ2-7, with D unresolved. CDR1 MDHEN and CDR2 SYDVKM come from the germline V gene. CDR3 length: 14 residues. Trimming stripped 3 bases from V and 0 bases from J, with 9 bases between. The chain's CDR3 is CASSLLRNSYEQYF. CDR3 coding DNA: TGTGCCAGCAGTTTGTTGAGGAACTCCTACGAGCAGTACTTC.

This sequence joins TRBV15 and TRBJ1-4; D perhaps matches TRBD1 (5 bases). The V gene's germline CDR1 is LNHNV and CDR2 YYDKDF (reference sequence). Trimming took 3 bases from V and 11 from J, leaving 10 bases between them. The CDR3 contains 12 residues. CDR3 DNA: TGTGCCACCAGCAGGGGGCCGAGTAAACTGTTTTTT. Protein product: CATSRGPSKLFF.

The J gene is TRBJ1-2, the V gene TRBV6-5, with 8 bases identical to TRBD1. Germline CDR1 is MNHEY and CDR2 is SVGAGI. V gave up 5 bases and J gave up 5 bases; unmatched junction bases: 7. This CDR3 is 14 amino acids long. DNA of the CDR3: TGTGCCAGCAGTGAACACCGGACAGGGTATGGCTACACCTTC. It specifies CASSEHRTGYGYTF.

CDR3 sequence: CASSRDRGDYGYTF. The CDR3 nucleotides read TGTGCCAGCAGCCGGGACAGGGGGGACTATGGCTACACCTTC. The chain combines TRBV5-4 with TRBJ1-2; TRBD1 aligns across 11 bases. V lost 4 bases and J lost 3; bases outside the gene matches: 2. The CDR3 is 14 residues long. Germline lookup yields CDR1 SGHNT and CDR2 YYREEE (reference sequence).

This clone showed up just a few times. The chain employs TRBV9 and TRBJ2-1, with unresolved D. The germline CDR1 and CDR2 sequences are SGDLS and YYNGEE. Trimming removed 0 bases from V and 4 bases from J, with 5 bases in between. There are 13 residues in the CDR3. CDR3 sequence reads: CASSVDVYNEQFF. The CDR3 DNA is TGTGCCAGCAGCGTAGATGTATACAATGAGCAGTTCTTC.

This clone came up once. V and J are TRBV4-1 and TRBJ2-1; the match to TRBD2 covers 10 bases. Germline CDR1 is MGHRA and CDR2 is YSYEKL. The CDR3 spans 16 residues. Unmatched junction bases numbered 7, after V lost 4 bases and J lost 4 bases. DNA of the CDR3: TGCGCCAGCAGCCCACGACTAGCGGGTATTTACAATGAGCAGTTCTTC. It yields the protein CASSPRLAGIYNEQFF.

The V and J genes are TRBV19 and TRBJ1-2, with a possible D match to TRBD1 (6 bases). Trimming pared 7 bases from V and 6 bases from J, leaving 12 bases between. The CDR3 has 12 amino acids. The germline V gene has CDR1 LNHDA and CDR2 SQIVND (reference sequence). CDR3 residues: CASTAGENGYTF. The CDR3 DNA reads TGTGCCAGTACAGCAGGGGAAAATGGCTACACCTTC.

V and J are TRBV10-3 and TRBJ1-3; possible D gene TRBD1, 5 bases. This CDR3 is built from 16 residues. CDR1 ENHRY and CDR2 SYGVKD come from the germline V gene. V lost 6 bases, J lost 2 bases, and 17 bases lay in between. CDR3 DNA sequence: TGTGCCATCAGAATTGACAGCACTACAACTGGAAACACCATATATTTT. It is translated as CAIRIDSTTTGNTIYF.

In regard to this clone: This same CDR3 is encoded by further DNA sequences in the sample. The chain combines TRBV4-1 with TRBJ1-4; tentatively, D is TRBD1 (5 bases). The CDR3 contains 15 residues. Per germline, CDR1 MGHRA and CDR2 YSYEKL. V was shortened by 4 bases and J by 1 base, with 10 bases between the two germline ends. The chain's CDR3 is CASSLPGLTNEKLFF. The CDR3 nucleotides read TGCGCCAGCAGCCTCCCGGGACTAACTAATGAAAAACTGTTTTTT.

V is TRBV10-3 and J is TRBJ2-7; possible D gene TRBD2, 5 bases. CDR3 size: 14 residues. Germline lookup yields CDR1 ENHRY and CDR2 SYGVKD. V lost 3 bases to trimming and J lost 3 bases, with 12 bases between them. CDR3 DNA sequence: TGTGCCATCAGTGAAAACAGAGGGTACTACGAGCAGTACTTC. Translation gives CAISENRGYYEQYF.

A few counts support this clone. The rearrangement joins TRBV28 to TRBJ1-5; 9 bases map to TRBD1. CDR1 is MDHEN and CDR2 is SYDVKM in the germline V gene. CDR3 size: 17 residues. With V trimmed by 4 bases and J by 0 bases, 7 bases remained unmatched. CDR3 sequence: CASSYGTGTYSNQPQHF. CDR3 DNA: TGTGCCAGCAGTTACGGGACAGGGACTTATAGCAATCAGCCCCAGCATTTT.

The J gene is TRBJ1-2, the V gene TRBV5-1; 10 bases map to TRBD1. The CDR3 has 17 amino acids. Unmatched junction bases numbered 10, after V lost 4 bases and J lost 1 base. Germline V lookup: CDR1 SGHRS, CDR2 YFSETQ. The CDR3 DNA reads as TGCGCCAGCAGCGACAGGGGGCCCCTAGACCTTAACTATGGCTACACCTTC. This gives the protein CASSDRGPLDLNYGYTF.

The gene calls are TRBV6-1 and TRBJ1-5, with a weak D call TRBD1 (5 bases). The CDR3 length is 15 residues. Germline loops: CDR1 MNHNS, CDR2 SASEGT. Trimming removed 6 bases from V and 11 bases from J, with 23 bases in between. CDR3: CASSGRGSLSRSQHF. The CDR3 DNA sequence: TGTGCCAGCAGCGGGAGGGGCAGTCTATCTAGGTCCCAGCATTTT.

The chain recombines TRBV10-1 with TRBJ2-7; 10 bases line up with TRBD2. This CDR3 contains 15 residues. The J segment lost 3 bases and the V segment lost 8 bases, leaving 10 bases of the junction unmatched. CDR1 is WNHNN, CDR2 SYGVQD, per germline (reference sequence). CDR3 protein: CASRRTPSGSYEQYF. The CDR3 DNA sequence: TGCGCCAGCCGCCGGACACCTAGCGGGAGCTACGAGCAGTACTTC.

The rearrangement links TRBV19 to TRBJ1-1; D unresolved. V was pared by 4 bases and J by 6 bases, with 6 bases between. This CDR3 is built from 11 residues. Germline V CDR1 and CDR2: LNHDA, SQIVND (reference sequence). The CDR3 nucleotides are TGTGCCAGTAGTACACACGCTGAAGCTTTCTTT. Protein product: CASSTHAEAFF.

In DNA form, the CDR3 reads TGTGCCAGTAGTAGAGGACTAGCGGGAGCCTACGAGCAGTACTTC. Its translation: CASSRGLAGAYEQYF. J is TRBJ2-7 and V is TRBV19; 13 bases align to TRBD2. CDR1 is LNHDA, CDR2 SQIVND, per germline (reference sequence). The CDR3 covers 15 residues. The V gene end was trimmed by 4 bases and the J gene end by 2 bases; junction bases not matched to a gene: 2.

This clone was seen only a few times. The rearrangement links TRBV27 to TRBJ2-7, with 8 bases lining up with TRBD1. Germline-derived CDR1 and CDR2 are MNHEY and SMNVEV (reference sequence). The V and J ends lost 3 bases and 2 bases, in that order; junction bases with no gene match: 6. This CDR3 has 15 amino acids. Here the CDR3 reads CASSFPGTGTYEQYF. The DNA for the CDR3 is TGTGCCAGCAGTTTCCCCGGGACAGGCACCTACGAGCAGTACTTC.